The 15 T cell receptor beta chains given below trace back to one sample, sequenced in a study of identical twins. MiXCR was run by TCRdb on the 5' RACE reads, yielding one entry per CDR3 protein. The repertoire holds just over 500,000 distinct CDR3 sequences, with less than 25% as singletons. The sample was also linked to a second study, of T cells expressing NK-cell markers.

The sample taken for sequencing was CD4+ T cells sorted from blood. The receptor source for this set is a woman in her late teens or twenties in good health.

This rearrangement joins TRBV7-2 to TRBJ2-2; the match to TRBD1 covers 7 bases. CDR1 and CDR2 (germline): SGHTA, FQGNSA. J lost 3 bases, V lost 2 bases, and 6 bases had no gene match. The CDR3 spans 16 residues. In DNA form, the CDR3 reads TGTGCCAGCAGCTTACAACAGGGGTGGGACACCGGGGAGCTGTTTTTT. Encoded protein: CASSLQQGWDTGELFF.

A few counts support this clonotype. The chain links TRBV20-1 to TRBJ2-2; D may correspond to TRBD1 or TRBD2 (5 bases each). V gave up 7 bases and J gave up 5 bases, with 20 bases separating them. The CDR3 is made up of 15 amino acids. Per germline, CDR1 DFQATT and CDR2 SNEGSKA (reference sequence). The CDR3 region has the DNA TGCAGTGTCAGGCCGAGGGGCCGCGGAACCGGGGAGCTGTTTTTT. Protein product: CSVRPRGRGTGELFF.

The CDR3 reads CASSNSGSSYNEQFF. The CDR3 DNA sequence: TGTGCCAGCAGCAATTCTGGTAGCTCCTACAATGAGCAGTTCTTC. The chain combines TRBV21-1 with TRBJ2-1. TRBV21-1 is tagged as a pseudogene. This CDR3 has 15 residues.

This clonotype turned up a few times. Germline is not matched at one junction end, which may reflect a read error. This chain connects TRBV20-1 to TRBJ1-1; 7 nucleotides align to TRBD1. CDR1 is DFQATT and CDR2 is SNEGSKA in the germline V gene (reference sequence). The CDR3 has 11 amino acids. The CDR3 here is CSATKQGQFPF. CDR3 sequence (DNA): TGCAGTGCTACGAAACAGGGGCAATTCCCCTTT.

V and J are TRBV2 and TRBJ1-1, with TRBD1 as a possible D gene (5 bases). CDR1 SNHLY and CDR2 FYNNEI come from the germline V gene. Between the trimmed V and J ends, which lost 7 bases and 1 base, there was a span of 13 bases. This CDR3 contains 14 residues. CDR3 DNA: TGTGCCAGCACCGCCCAGGGCCCGAACACTGAAGCTTTCTTT. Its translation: CASTAQGPNTEAFF.

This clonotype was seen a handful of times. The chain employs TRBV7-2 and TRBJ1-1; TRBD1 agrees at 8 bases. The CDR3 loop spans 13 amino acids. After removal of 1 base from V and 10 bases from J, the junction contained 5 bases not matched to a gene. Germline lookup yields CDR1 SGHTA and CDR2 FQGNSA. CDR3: CASSLDWTGRAFF. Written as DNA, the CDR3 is TGTGCCAGCAGCTTAGATTGGACAGGGAGAGCTTTCTTT.

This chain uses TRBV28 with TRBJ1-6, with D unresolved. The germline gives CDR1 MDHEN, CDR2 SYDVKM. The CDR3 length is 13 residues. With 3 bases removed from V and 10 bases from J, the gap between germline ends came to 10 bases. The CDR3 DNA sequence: TGTGCCAGCAGTTTTAGAAGGAACTCACCCCTCCACTTT. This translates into CASSFRRNSPLHF. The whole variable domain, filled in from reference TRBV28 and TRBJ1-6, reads DVKVTQSSRYLVKRTGEKVFLECVQDMDHENMFWYRQDPGLGLRLIYFSYDVKMKEKGDIPEGYSVSREKKERFSLILESASTNQTSMYLCASSFRRNSPLHFGNGTRLTVT.

The CDR3 region is CATPSGRVNEQFF. The CDR3 bases are TGTGCCACCCCTAGCGGGAGAGTCAATGAGCAGTTCTTC. The chain carries TRBV12-3 or TRBV12-4 and TRBJ2-1; 10 bases are a match to TRBD2. Trimming cost V 10 bases and J 6 bases; bases outside gene matches: 6. This CDR3 comprises 13 residues.

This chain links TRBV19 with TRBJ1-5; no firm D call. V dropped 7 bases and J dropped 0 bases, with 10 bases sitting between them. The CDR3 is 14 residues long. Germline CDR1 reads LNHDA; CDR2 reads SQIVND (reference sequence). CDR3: CASKGGNSNQPQHF. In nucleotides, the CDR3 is TGTGCCAGTAAAGGTGGGAATAGCAATCAGCCCCAGCATTTT.

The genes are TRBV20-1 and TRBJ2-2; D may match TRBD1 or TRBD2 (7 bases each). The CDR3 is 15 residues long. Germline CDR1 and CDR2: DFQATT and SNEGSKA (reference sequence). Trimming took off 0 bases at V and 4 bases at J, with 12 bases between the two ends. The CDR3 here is CSARDTRGGTGELFF. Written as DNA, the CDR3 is TGCAGTGCTAGAGATACCAGGGGGGGCACCGGGGAGCTGTTTTTT.

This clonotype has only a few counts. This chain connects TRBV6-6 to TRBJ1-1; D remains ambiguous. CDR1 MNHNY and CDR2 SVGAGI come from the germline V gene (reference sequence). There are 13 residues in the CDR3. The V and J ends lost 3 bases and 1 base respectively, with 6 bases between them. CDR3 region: CASSYYGNTEAFF. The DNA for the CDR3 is TGTGCCAGCAGTTATTACGGGAACACTGAAGCTTTCTTT.

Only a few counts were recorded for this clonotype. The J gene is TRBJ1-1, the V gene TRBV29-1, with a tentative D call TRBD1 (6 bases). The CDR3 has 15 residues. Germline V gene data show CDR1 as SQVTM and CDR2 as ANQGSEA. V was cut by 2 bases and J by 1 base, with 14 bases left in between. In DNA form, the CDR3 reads TGCAGCGTTGAATGGGTGAACAGGGCGAACACTGAAGCTTTCTTT. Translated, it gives CSVEWVNRANTEAFF.

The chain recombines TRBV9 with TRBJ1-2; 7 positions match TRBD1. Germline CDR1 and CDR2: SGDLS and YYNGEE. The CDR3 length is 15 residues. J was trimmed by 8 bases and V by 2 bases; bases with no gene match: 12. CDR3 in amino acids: CASSVQGGASTGYTF. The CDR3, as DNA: TGTGCCAGCAGCGTGCAGGGGGGGGCGTCGACCGGCTACACCTTC.

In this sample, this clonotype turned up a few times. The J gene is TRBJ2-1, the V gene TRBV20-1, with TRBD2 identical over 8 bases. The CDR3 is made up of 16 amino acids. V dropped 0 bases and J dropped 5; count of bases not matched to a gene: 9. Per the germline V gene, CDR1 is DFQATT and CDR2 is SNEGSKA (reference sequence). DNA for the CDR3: TGCAGTGCTAGAGATCCCAGCGGGAGAACCAACAATGAGCAGTTCTTC. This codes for CSARDPSGRTNNEQFF.

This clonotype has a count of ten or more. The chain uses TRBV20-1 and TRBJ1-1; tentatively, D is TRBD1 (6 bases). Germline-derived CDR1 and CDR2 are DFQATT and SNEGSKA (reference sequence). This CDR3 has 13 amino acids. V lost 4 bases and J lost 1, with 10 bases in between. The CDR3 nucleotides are TGCAGTGCTACGGGGGCCGGGAACACTGAAGCTTTCTTT. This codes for CSATGAGNTEAFF.